The clone carrying this T cell receptor beta chain came up a few times. What it binds is unknown. The sample originates from a study of post-analysis software for immune sequencing data. On the study more broadly: Patients had relapsing-remitting, secondary progressive or progressive-relapsing multiple sclerosis; some lacked subtype. Study results and caveats: When the samples were clustered directly with F measure, those that had been prepared in the same batch showed strong co-clustering. Those with multiple sclerosis, the patient group, showed significantly lower normalized Chao1 diversity than controls. About 5 TRBV segments occurring more often in patients than controls included TRBV5-6, TRBV5-1 and TRBV20-1.

Incorporated into the TCR beta cDNA libraries were unique molecular identifiers, which served to reduce PCR and sequencing biases. From approximately 0.95 to 9.8 million T cells, roughly 530,000 cDNA molecules were obtained. MiXCR, run by TCRdb on the PCR reads, gives a single entry per CDR3 protein. The table shows under 900,000 distinct CDR3 sequences, with about 57% occurring only once. Germline V lookup: CDR1 DFQATT, CDR2 SNEGSKA (reference sequence). This CDR3 spans 15 amino acids. J lost 4 bases, V lost 6 bases, and 10 bases had no gene match. Sequencing used blood. The chain joins TRBV20-1 to TRBJ2-1, with 9 bases matching TRBD2. This clonotype originated in a girl under 18 with multiple sclerosis. The CDR3 region has the DNA TGCAGTGCGGAGCCCGGGACTAGCAGTTACAATGAGCAGTTCTTC. The encoded protein is CSAEPGTSSYNEQFF.